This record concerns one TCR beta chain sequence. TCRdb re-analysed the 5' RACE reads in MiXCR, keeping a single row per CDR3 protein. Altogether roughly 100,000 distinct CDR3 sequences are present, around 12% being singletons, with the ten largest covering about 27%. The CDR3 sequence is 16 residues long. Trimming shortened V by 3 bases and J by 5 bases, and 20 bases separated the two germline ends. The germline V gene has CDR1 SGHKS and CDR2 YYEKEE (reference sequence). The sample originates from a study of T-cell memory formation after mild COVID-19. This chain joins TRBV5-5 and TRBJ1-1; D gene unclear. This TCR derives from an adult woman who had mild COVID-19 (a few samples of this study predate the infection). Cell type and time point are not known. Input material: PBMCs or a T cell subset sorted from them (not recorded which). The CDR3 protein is CASSWNSGPLQTEAFF. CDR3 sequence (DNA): TGTGCCAGCAGCTGGAATTCCGGGCCCCTCCAGACTGAAGCTTTCTTT.